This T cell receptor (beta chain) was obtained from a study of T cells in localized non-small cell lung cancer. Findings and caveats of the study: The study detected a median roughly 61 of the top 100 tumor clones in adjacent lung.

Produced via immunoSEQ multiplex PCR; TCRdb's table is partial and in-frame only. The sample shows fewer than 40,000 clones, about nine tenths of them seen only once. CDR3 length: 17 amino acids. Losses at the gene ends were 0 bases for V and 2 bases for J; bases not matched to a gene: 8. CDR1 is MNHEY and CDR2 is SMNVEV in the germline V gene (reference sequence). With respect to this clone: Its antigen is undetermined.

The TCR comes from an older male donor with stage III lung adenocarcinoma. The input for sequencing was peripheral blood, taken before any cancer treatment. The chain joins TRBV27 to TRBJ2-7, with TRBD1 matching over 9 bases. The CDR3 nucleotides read TGTGCCAGCAGTTTATCTTTTCTGAGGGACAGGGCCTACGAGCAGTACTTC. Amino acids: CASSLSFLRDRAYEQYF.